A selection of T cell receptor beta chains follows, all from one sample in a study of blood T cell repertoires in COVID-19. TCRdb's copy holds only in-frame clones and misses some; the assay was immunoSEQ multiplex PCR. The sample contains 70,000 or so clones, 75% to 90% of which appear only once. Sequencing was carried out using peripheral blood. Receptors originate from a woman of 80 years or more with active or convalescent COVID-19. The CDR3 runs from the conserved cysteine through the conserved F or W. A D gene is named only where the DNA matches it firmly. Rows give clone size only sometimes, using once, few, many, or a class for an expanded clone.

j_call clone_size v_call d_call cdr3_aa cdr3_nt
TRBJ1-2 - TRBV19 - CASSIRGIGGYTF TGTGCCAGTAGTATTCGGGGGATCGGTGGCTACACCTTC
TRBJ2-7 - TRBV27 TRBD2 CASSPEGTSGGVEQYF TGTGCCAGCAGTCCGGAAGGGACTAGCGGGGGAGTCGAGCAGTACTTC
TRBJ1-5 few TRBV7-9 - CASSSEGGQPQHF TGTGCCAGCAGCTCCGAGGGTGGACAGCCCCAGCATTTT
TRBJ2-7 few TRBV5-1 - CASTPGDTNYEQYF TGCGCCAGCACCCCCGGTGACACCAACTACGAGCAGTACTTC
TRBJ1-5 - TRBV6-5 - CASRDSGSQPQHF TGTGCCAGCAGGGACAGCGGGAGTCAGCCCCAGCATTTT
TRBJ2-7 - TRBV28 TRBD2 CASSFGRDYSYEQYF TGTGCCAGCAGTTTTGGTCGGGACTACTCCTACGAGCAGTACTTC
TRBJ2-2 - TRBV3-1/TRBV3-2 - CASSPLDSNTGELFF TGTGCCAGCAGCCCTCTGGACAGCAACACCGGGGAGCTGTTTTTT
TRBJ1-1 - TRBV9 TRBD1 CASSAFQGAAFF TGTGCCAGCAGCGCATTCCAGGGGGCGGCTTTCTTT
TRBJ1-5 - TRBV7-8 - CASSLDGMDRQINQPQHF TGTGCCAGCAGCTTAGACGGCATGGACAGACAAATCAATCAGCCCCAGCATTTT
TRBJ1-3 - TRBV6-5 TRBD1 CASRRGQGQGNTIYF TGTGCCAGCAGACGGGGACAGGGCCAGGGAAACACCATATATTTT
TRBJ2-7 - TRBV5-6 - CASSLVVSGFSYEQYF TGTGCCAGCAGCTTGGTGGTGAGCGGGTTCTCCTACGAGCAGTACTTC
TRBJ2-7 - TRBV4-3 - CASSQVSGYYEQYF TGCGCCAGCAGCCAAGTCTCGGGGTACTACGAGCAGTACTTC
TRBJ1-5 - TRBV19 - CASTAGRSNQPQHF TGTGCCAGTACCGCGGGACGTAGCAATCAGCCCCAGCATTTT
TRBJ2-7 - TRBV7-2 - CASTTGLMTYEQYF TGTGCCAGCACCACGGGACTCATGACCTACGAGCAGTACTTC
TRBJ2-7 - TRBV7-3 TRBD1 CASSRDRADEQYF TGTGCCAGCAGCCGGGACAGGGCCGACGAGCAGTACTTC
TRBJ2-7 - TRBV23-1 TRBD1 CASSQKISDRGSHEQYF TGCGCCAGCAGTCAAAAGATCTCAGACAGGGGATCCCACGAGCAGTACTTC
TRBJ2-1 once TRBV14 - CASSPLLGAPYNEQFF TGTGCCAGCAGCCCTTTGTTGGGGGCCCCCTACAATGAGCAGTTCTTC
TRBJ2-3 - TRBV19 TRBD2 CASSPASGGPNTQYF TGTGCCAGTAGTCCCGCCAGCGGGGGGCCTAATACGCAGTATTTT
TRBJ1-6 - TRBV7-2 TRBD1 CASRADRGTNSPLHF TGTGCCAGCAGAGCAGACAGGGGGACCAATTCACCCCTCCACTTT
TRBJ1-1 - TRBV6-5 - CASSYSSSFPPTEAFF TGTGCCAGCAGTTACTCGAGTTCATTCCCTCCCACTGAAGCTTTCTTT
TRBJ2-2 - TRBV6-6 - CASSYGPAHTGELFF TGTGCCAGCAGTTATGGCCCAGCGCACACCGGGGAGCTGTTTTTT
TRBJ2-7 - TRBV10-3 - CAIIILGTYEQYF TGTGCCATCATCATCCTTGGGACATACGAGCAGTACTTC
TRBJ2-5 - TRBV6-2/TRBV6-3 TRBD2 CASSLRGGRGETQYF TGTGCCAGCAGTCTCCGCGGGGGAAGGGGAGAGACCCAGTACTTC
TRBJ1-5 - TRBV7-8 - CASSPINQPQHF TGTGCCAGTTCCCCTATTAATCAGCCCCAGCATTTT
TRBJ1-5 - TRBV6-2/TRBV6-3 TRBD1 CASSGSTGTGSIDSNQPQHF TGTGCCAGCAGTGGTAGTACCGGGACAGGGTCCATCGACAGCAATCAGCCCCAGCATTTT
TRBJ1-2 - TRBV3-1/TRBV3-2 - CASSQEARHYGYTF TGTGCCAGCAGCCAAGAGGCCCGCCACTATGGCTACACCTTC
TRBJ2-7 - TRBV2 - CASGLETGPGNEQYF TGTGCCAGTGGGTTGGAGACAGGCCCAGGGAACGAGCAGTACTTC
TRBJ1-2 - TRBV28 TRBD1 CASSLYRGGNYGYTF TGTGCCAGCAGTTTATACAGGGGGGGAAACTATGGCTACACCTTC
TRBJ2-4 once TRBV15 TRBD1 CATSRGPGQGVENIQYF TGTGCCACCAGCAGGGGGCCGGGACAGGGGGTCGAAAACATTCAGTACTTC
TRBJ1-3 once TRBV28 - CASRLTRASGNTIYF TGTGCCAGCAGACTGACGCGGGCCTCTGGAAACACCATATATTTT
TRBJ2-2 - TRBV5-4 TRBD2 CASGGTSGTNTGELFF TGTGCCAGCGGCGGGACTAGCGGCACGAACACCGGGGAGCTGTTTTTT
TRBJ2-5 many TRBV29-1 - CSVNRVIAETQYF TGCAGCGTTAACAGGGTTATAGCAGAGACCCAGTACTTC